What follows is one TCR beta chain and its context. The record originates from a study of cytomegalovirus exposure and HLA in healthy donors. This CDR3 spans 13 amino acids. Trimming cost V 9 bases and J 3 bases, with 15 bases left between them. Germline V gene data show CDR1 as MDHEN and CDR2 as SYDVKM. The study ran its PCR with 60 Vbeta and 13 Jbeta primers. Profiled with immunoSEQ multiplex PCR; TCRdb holds only in-frame clones, not every one. This table holds around 64,000 clones. The receptor's source is a female donor in good health and CMV-seropositive. Specimen: PBMCs. J is TRBJ2-7 and V is TRBV28; D might be TRBD1 (6 bases). The CDR3 loop reads CASLYRGFYEQYF. DNA for the CDR3: TGTGCCAGTCTATATAGGGGGTTCTACGAGCAGTACTTC.